These 29 T cell receptor beta chains originate from one sample sequenced in a study of blood T cells in healthy people across ages. Through a sample-barcoded 5' primer and a J-beta primer mix, a second PCR was run for roughly 6 to 11 cycles. Each CDR3 protein is one row after TCRdb ran MiXCR on the 5' RACE reads. The sample has roughly 680,000 distinct CDR3 sequences, 40% to 65% seen once. Sequencing was performed on blood. These receptors all come from a woman of 80 years or more in good health.

This clonotype appeared a few times. CDR3 amino acids: CASSQAGPRMGGVDQPQHF. The CDR3 DNA reads as TGCGCCAGCAGCCAAGCGGGACCCCGGATGGGGGGCGTAGATCAGCCCCAGCATTTT. This sequence joins TRBV4-1 and TRBJ1-5, with D tentatively TRBD1 (6 bases). CDR1 and CDR2 from the germline V gene are MGHRA and YSYEKL. Trimming removed 1 base from V and 5 bases from J, with 24 bases in between. This CDR3 has 19 amino acids.

V gene TRBV13 combines with J gene TRBJ1-2; 7 nucleotides match TRBD1. V was pared by 5 bases and J by 5 bases, with 11 bases of the junction left unmatched. CDR1 is PRHDT and CDR2 is FYEKMQ in the germline V gene (reference sequence). The CDR3 sequence is 15 residues long. The CDR3 protein is CASSPQTGDLYGYTF. The CDR3 region has the DNA TGTGCCAGCAGCCCCCAAACAGGGGACCTTTATGGCTACACCTTC. The full variable domain, in which reference TRBV13 and TRBJ1-2 provide the parts outside the CDR3, is AAGVIQSPRHLIKEKRETATLKCYPIPRHDTVYWYQQGPGQDPQFLISFYEKMQSDKGSIPDRFSAQQFSDYHSELNMSSLELGDSALYFCASSPQTGDLYGYTFGSGTRLTVV.

Many counts were recorded for this clonotype. V and J are TRBV29-1 and TRBJ1-2; D is possibly TRBD1 (6 bases). The CDR3 runs 14 residues. The V end lost 3 bases, the J end lost 5 bases, and 16 bases lay between the germline ends. Germline CDR1 is SQVTM and CDR2 is ANQGSEA. The CDR3: CSVDRSGDKYGYTF. CDR3 coding DNA: TGCAGCGTTGACAGATCAGGGGACAAGTATGGCTACACCTTC.

The V and J genes are TRBV27 and TRBJ1-6; no clear D. This CDR3 is 12 amino acids long. Germline V gives CDR1 MNHEY, CDR2 SMNVEV (reference sequence). The ends were cut back, 8 bases at V and 13 bases at J, with 15 bases in the middle. CDR3 sequence (DNA): TGTGCCAGCCGTCGGGGAGATGGTCCCCTCCACTTT. Translated, it gives CASRRGDGPLHF.

This chain links TRBV27 with TRBJ2-3, with D tentatively TRBD1 (5 bases). V gave up 5 bases and J gave up 4 bases, with 19 bases separating them. CDR3 length: 16 residues. CDR1 MNHEY and CDR2 SMNVEV come from the germline V gene (reference sequence). This CDR3 is CASSKTDLGLSDTQYF. CDR3 nucleotides: TGTGCCAGCAGTAAGACAGACCTGGGCCTATCAGATACGCAGTATTTT.

This clonotype appeared a single time. Possible read error: a much larger clone is one base away. The rearrangement links TRBV10-3 to TRBJ2-1; 8 bases align to TRBD1. CDR3 length: 13 amino acids. Per germline, CDR1 ENHRY and CDR2 SYGVKD. V shed 8 bases and J 5 bases; nucleotides not matched to a gene: 5. CDR3 loop: CAIYPDRDNEQFF. The CDR3 DNA is TGTGCCATCTACCCGGACAGGGACAATGAGCAGTTCTTC.

The CDR3 bases are TGTGCCATCCTGGTTTTGGGGTCCGAGGTTGCGAACACTGAAGCTTTCTTT. Translating gives CAILVLGSEVANTEAFF. The rearrangement uses TRBV10-3 and TRBJ1-1; D call uncertain. CDR1 and CDR2 from the germline V gene are ENHRY and SYGVKD. Between the trimmed V and J ends, which lost 8 bases and 1 base, there was a span of 23 bases. This CDR3 comprises 17 residues.

This clonotype was seen at least ten times. The J gene is TRBJ1-2, the V gene TRBV3-1; no clear D gene. Trimming pared 1 base from V and 4 bases from J, leaving 10 bases between. Per germline, CDR1 LGHDT and CDR2 YNNKEL (reference sequence). There are 14 residues in the CDR3. CDR3 nucleotide sequence: TGTGCCAGCAGCCAAGGGTCAGGAGGCTATGGCTACACCTTC. It encodes CASSQGSGGYGYTF.

Note on this clonotype: This clone may be a read error of a much larger clone one base away. The rearrangement links TRBV29-1 to TRBJ2-7; D remains ambiguous. V was clipped by 4 bases and J by 6 bases, with 13 bases between them. Looked up from germline, CDR1 is SQVTM and CDR2 is ANQGSEA. The CDR3 has 12 amino acids. The CDR3 sequence: CSVGGPPREQYF. DNA of the CDR3: TGCAGCGTTGGAGGCCCGCCACGCGAGCAGTACTTC.

This clonotype was seen just once. This chain connects TRBV20-1 to TRBJ2-5, with 11 positions matching TRBD2. This CDR3 has 14 amino acids. V shed 5 bases, J shed 5 bases, and the junction held 7 bases outside the gene matches. CDR1 DFQATT and CDR2 SNEGSKA come from the germline V gene (reference sequence). In nucleotides, the CDR3 is TGCAGTGCTCCTAAACTAGCGGGAGAGGAGACCCAGTACTTC. It codes for CSAPKLAGEETQYF.

Comments on this clonotype: This sequence may be a read error, since a much larger clone differs from it by one base. The chain couples TRBV27 to TRBJ2-7; a possible D gene is TRBD2 (5 bases). Germline loops: CDR1 MNHEY, CDR2 SMNVEV (reference sequence). This CDR3 spans 13 amino acids. V was clipped by 8 bases and J by 2 bases, with 13 bases between them. CDR3 protein: CASGRDGAYEQYF. CDR3 coding DNA: TGTGCCAGCGGAAGAGACGGGGCCTACGAGCAGTACTTC.

The genes are TRBV7-6 and TRBJ1-5; 7 positions agree with TRBD1. The V segment lost 1 base and the J segment 6 bases; nucleotides outside the gene matches: 6. The CDR3 has 15 amino acids. The germline V gene has CDR1 SGHVS and CDR2 FNYEAQ. CDR3: CASSLDPGGVQPQHF. CDR3 bases: TGTGCCAGCAGCTTAGATCCAGGGGGAGTTCAGCCCCAGCATTTT.

This clonotype showed up many times. This sequence joins TRBV7-2 and TRBJ2-1, with 9 bases identical to TRBD2. Trimming removed 7 bases from V and 4 bases from J; junction bases left unmatched: 14. Per germline, CDR1 SGHTA and CDR2 FQGNSA. This CDR3 is built from 17 residues. CDR3 loop: CASNKVAGVLVYNEQFF. DNA of the CDR3: TGTGCCAGCAACAAAGTAGCGGGAGTATTGGTGTACAATGAGCAGTTCTTC.

This clonotype has more than one count but fewer than ten. The rearrangement links TRBV20-1 to TRBJ2-1, with D perhaps being TRBD1 or TRBD2 (5 bases each). Per the germline V gene, CDR1 is DFQATT and CDR2 is SNEGSKA (reference sequence). The V and J ends lost 3 bases and 7 bases respectively, with 13 bases between them. The CDR3 sequence is 13 residues long. CDR3 protein: CSARNLAGNEQFF. DNA of the CDR3: TGCAGTGCTAGGAATCTAGCAGGGAATGAGCAGTTCTTC.

This clonotype was seen only a few times. The rearrangement uses TRBV27 and TRBJ1-5; D remains unclear. The V gene lost 1 base and the J gene lost 3 bases, with 7 bases spanning the gap. The CDR3 length is 14 residues. Germline-derived CDR1 and CDR2 are MNHEY and SMNVEV (reference sequence). CDR3 residues: CASSLFGVNQPQHF. The DNA for the CDR3 is TGTGCCAGCAGTTTATTTGGGGTCAATCAGCCCCAGCATTTT.

Remarks on this clonotype: A much larger clone differs by one base, so this may be a read error. The chain recombines TRBV5-1 with TRBJ2-1, with D possibly being TRBD1 or TRBD2 (5 bases each). The CDR3 is made up of 15 amino acids. CDR1 and CDR2 from the germline V gene are SGHRS and YFSETQ. The ends were cut back, 0 bases at V and 13 bases at J, with 20 bases in the middle. Written as DNA, the CDR3 is TGCGCCAGCAGCTTGGTGTCAGGGAGAGGAGAGACCCAGTTCTTC. It yields the protein CASSLVSGRGETQFF. Combining the CDR3 with reference TRBV5-1 and TRBJ2-1 gives the whole variable domain KAGVTQTPRYLIKTRGQQVTLSCSPISGHRSVSWYQQTPGQGLQFLFEYFSETQRNKGNFPGRFSGRQFSNSRSEMNVSTLELGDSALYLCASSLVSGRGETQFFGPGTRLTVL.

The chain links TRBV3-1 to TRBJ2-7; the D gene is possibly TRBD2 (5 bases). The better agreement between TRBJ2-5 and the DNA end casts doubt on the J call. The CDR3 runs to 15 residues. In germline, CDR1 is LGHDT, CDR2 YNNKEL (reference sequence). CDR3: CASSHSNSRGETQYF. The CDR3 coding sequence is TGTGCCAGCAGCCATAGTAACAGCCGGGGAGAGACCCAGTACTTC.

The V gene is TRBV10-3, the J gene TRBJ2-1; 7 nucleotides line up with TRBD2. Germline-derived CDR1 and CDR2 are ENHRY and SYGVKD. J lost 4 bases, V lost 4 bases, and 10 bases had no gene match. This CDR3 is 16 amino acids long. CDR3 sequence: CAISVRTGGKYNEQFF. Written as DNA, the CDR3 is TGTGCCATCAGTGTGAGAACGGGAGGAAAATACAATGAGCAGTTCTTC.

This clonotype was observed many times. This chain connects TRBV5-1 to TRBJ2-7; maybe TRBD2 (6 bases). The length of the CDR3 is 14 residues. Trimming pared 2 bases from V and 4 bases from J, leaving 13 bases between. Germline values: CDR1 SGHRS, CDR2 YFSETQ. CDR3 DNA sequence: TGCGCCAGCAGCTTCGGCACTAGCATATACGAGCAGTACTTC. It encodes CASSFGTSIYEQYF.

This clonotype has only a few counts. Here the CDR3 reads CASSGPPGLAGNEQFF. DNA of the CDR3: TGCGCCAGCAGTGGCCCCCCGGGACTAGCTGGTAATGAGCAGTTCTTC. The chain employs TRBV10-1 and TRBJ2-1, with 9 bases identical to TRBD2. Germline trimming cut 4 bases from V and 7 bases from J; bases unmatched to any gene: 11. Per germline, CDR1 WNHNN and CDR2 SYGVQD (reference sequence). The CDR3 is 16 residues long.

Written as DNA, the CDR3 is TGTGCCAGCAGCTCAACGACAAGGCCTCCCTATGGCTACACCTTC. Translating gives CASSSTTRPPYGYTF. V usage is TRBV11-2 and J usage is TRBJ1-2; D uncertain. CDR1 SGHAT and CDR2 FQNNGV come from the germline V gene. There are 15 residues in the CDR3. Trimming removed 4 bases from V and 4 bases from J, with 16 bases in between. The whole variable domain, remainder taken from reference TRBV11-2 and TRBJ1-2, is EAGVAQSPRYKIIEKRQSVAFWCNPISGHATLYWYQQILGQGPKLLIQFQNNGVVDDSQLPKDRFSAERLKGVDSTLKIQPAKLEDSAVYLCASSSTTRPPYGYTFGSGTRLTVV.

The J gene is TRBJ2-5, the V gene TRBV2; D might be TRBD2 (6 bases). The J call may be mistaken, given a closer DNA end match to TRBJ2-7. The CDR3 loop spans 14 amino acids. Per the germline V gene, CDR1 is SNHLY and CDR2 is FYNNEI. The CDR3 sequence is CASSEAGLASEQYF. CDR3 coding DNA: TGTGCCAGCAGTGAAGCGGGACTGGCCTCCGAGCAGTACTTC.

The chain is built from TRBV28 and TRBJ2-1, with TRBD1 as a possible D gene (5 bases). The germline V and J ends were trimmed by 9 bases and 0 bases, with 21 bases remaining between them. Germline CDR1 is MDHEN and CDR2 is SYDVKM. The CDR3 has 17 amino acids. CDR3 DNA sequence: TGTGCCAGTCCGCCTCTCTCAGGGCCTAGCTCCTACAATGAGCAGTTCTTC. It codes for CASPPLSGPSSYNEQFF.

Details on this clonotype: This may come from a read error, since a much larger clone is one base off. The V call is TRBV5-1, the J call TRBJ1-6, with TRBD1 as a possible D gene (5 bases). This CDR3 is 16 amino acids long. Germline CDR1 SGHRS, CDR2 YFSETQ. Here the CDR3 DNA reads TGCGCCGGCAGCTTGGGAGGACTCGAAGGGGATTCACCCCTCCACTTT. Its protein product is CAGSLGGLEGDSPLHF.

V usage is TRBV20-1 and J usage is TRBJ1-1; the D is unclear. The germline gives CDR1 DFQATT, CDR2 SNEGSKA (reference sequence). The CDR3 extends over 13 amino acids. Trimming pared 6 bases from V and 1 base from J, leaving 12 bases between. In DNA, the CDR3 is TGCAGTGCGCCCGCTAGGTGGAACACTGAAGCTTTCTTT. Residues: CSAPARWNTEAFF.

The rearrangement joins TRBV20-1 to TRBJ2-5; D gene unclear. The germline V gene encodes CDR1 DFQATT and CDR2 SNEGSKA (reference sequence). The CDR3 is 14 residues long. Trimming removed 1 base at V and 11 bases at J, with 20 bases between. CDR3 sequence reads: CSARVTASENEQYF. DNA for the CDR3: TGCAGTGCTAGAGTGACGGCCTCAGAGAATGAGCAGTACTTC.

This clonotype was counted between two and nine times. The gene calls are TRBV20-1 and TRBJ2-7; D gene uncertain. CDR3 length: 13 residues. The V gene lost 5 bases and the J gene lost 1 base, with 12 bases spanning the gap. Germline assignment: CDR1 DFQATT and CDR2 SNEGSKA (reference sequence). CDR3 loop: CSASSGPSYEQYF. CDR3 nucleotide sequence: TGCAGTGCTTCCTCGGGCCCGTCCTACGAGCAGTACTTC.

At least ten counts were recorded for this clonotype. The chain joins TRBV15 to TRBJ2-3; D is uncertain. The V gene's germline CDR1 is LNHNV and CDR2 YYDKDF (reference sequence). CDR3 length: 13 residues. Deletions cut 2 bases from V and 0 bases from J, with 3 bases between. This CDR3 reads CATSRLSTDTQYF. CDR3 DNA: TGTGCCACCAGCAGACTTAGCACAGATACGCAGTATTTT.

This clonotype was counted many times. The rearrangement links TRBV29-1 to TRBJ2-3; either TRBD1 or TRBD2 may fit D (6 bases each). V dropped 5 bases and J dropped 3 bases, with 15 bases sitting between them. The CDR3 length is 14 residues. In germline, CDR1 is SQVTM, CDR2 ANQGSEA. The CDR3 here is CSVHAGGRTDTQYF. The CDR3 bases are TGCAGCGTTCACGCCGGGGGCCGAACAGATACGCAGTATTTT.